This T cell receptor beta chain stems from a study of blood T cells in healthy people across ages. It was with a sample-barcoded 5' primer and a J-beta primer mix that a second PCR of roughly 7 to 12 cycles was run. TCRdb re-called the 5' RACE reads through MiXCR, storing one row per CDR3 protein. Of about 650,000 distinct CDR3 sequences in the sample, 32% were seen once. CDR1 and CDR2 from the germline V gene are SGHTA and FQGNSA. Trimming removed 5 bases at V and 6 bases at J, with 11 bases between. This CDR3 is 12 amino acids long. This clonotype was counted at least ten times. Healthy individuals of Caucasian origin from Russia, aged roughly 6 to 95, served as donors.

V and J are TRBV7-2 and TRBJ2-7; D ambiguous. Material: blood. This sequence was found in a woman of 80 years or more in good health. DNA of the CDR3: TGTGCCAGCAGCCCGTTAAGCGCCGAGCAGTACTTC. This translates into CASSPLSAEQYF. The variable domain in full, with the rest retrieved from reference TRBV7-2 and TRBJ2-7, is GAGVSQSPSNKVTEKGKDVELRCDPISGHTALYWYRQSLGQGLEFLIYFQGNSAPDKSGLPSDRFSAERTGGSVSTLTIQRTQQEDSAVYLCASSPLSAEQYFGPGTRLTVT.